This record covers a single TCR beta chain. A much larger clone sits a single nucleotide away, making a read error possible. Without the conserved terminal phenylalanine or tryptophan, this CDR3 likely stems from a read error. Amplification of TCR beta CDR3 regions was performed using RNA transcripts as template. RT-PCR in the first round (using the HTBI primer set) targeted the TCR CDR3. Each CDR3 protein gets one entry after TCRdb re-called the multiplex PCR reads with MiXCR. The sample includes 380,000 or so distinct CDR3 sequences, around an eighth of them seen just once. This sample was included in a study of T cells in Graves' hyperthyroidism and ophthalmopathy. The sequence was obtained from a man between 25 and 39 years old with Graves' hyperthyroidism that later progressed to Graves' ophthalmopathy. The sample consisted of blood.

The CDR3 DNA sequence: TGTGCCAGCAGGGGGACAGATTTCTACGAGCAGTACCTC. This gives the protein CASRGTDFYEQYL. The chain joins TRBV28 to TRBJ2-7; 7 positions agree with TRBD1. With 6 bases clipped from V and 3 bases from J, the junction kept 5 bases outside the gene matches. CDR1 is MDHEN, CDR2 SYDVKM, per germline. The CDR3 contains 13 residues.